This record concerns one TCR beta chain sequence. Many counts were recorded for this clonotype. Its recognized antigen is unknown. No much larger clone is present one base from it, and per-base qualities are unavailable. The data originate from a study of response to subunit inactivated influenza vaccine (dated by TCRdb to 2016 to 2018). In the study overall: Deep quantitative profiling of the T cell receptor repertoire was used in the study to follow responses to a trivalent subunit inactivated influenza vaccine. The full study reports these points: It was suggested by the authors that each seasonal influenza vaccination may recruit only a limited number of new T cells.

Library preparation was by RT-PCR. The sample was run on an Illumina HiSeq 2500. The public sequencing data were trimmed at Q25 with fastp and processed into clonotypes with MiXCR by TCRdb, which kept only in-frame beta chains. Each CDR3 protein gets just one entry, which takes the most common genes and DNA from the rows behind it. The sample records around 300,000 distinct CDR3 sequences, about 20% of which are singletons. The ten most abundant clones make up around a tenth of the sample. The CDR1 and CDR2 encoded by the germline V gene (reference sequence) are GTSNPN and SVGIG. From the cysteine through the phenylalanine, the CDR3 covers 13 amino acids. Only CDR3 DNA is held: 39 bases, read in frame from base 1. V is shortened by 0 bases, J by 7 bases, and the region joining them spans 12 bases.

The receptor was derived from a man aged 45-69 years who received an inactivated influenza vaccine. Donor details come from another sample of the same person, matched by shared clones. Rearrangement joined TRBV30 to TRBJ1-2; the best D guess is TRBD1, with 6 bases matching. Sequences were derived from PBMCs from blood, sampled about 20 months after vaccination. The nucleotides are TGTGCCTGGAGTGTATCCCGAGGGGGTGGCTACACCTTC. It codes for CAWSVSRGGGYTF.